This T cell receptor beta chain was retrieved from a study of T cell responses to AZD1222 COVID-19 vaccine. This clone was seen once. What it binds is unknown. Overall study findings and caveats: The breadth and depth of Spike-specific TCRs increased once two AZD1222 doses had been given. The donor cohort was predominantly white British with a female majority, and clonal diversity may have been underestimated.

Profiling relied on immunoSEQ multiplex PCR, and the TCRdb table lists in-frame clones only, not all of them. The data show about 120,000 clones, approximately 84% seen once. Looked up from germline, CDR1 is MGHRA and CDR2 is YSYEKL. V was pared by 2 bases and J by 6 bases, with 11 bases between. CDR3 length: 14 amino acids. This chain uses TRBV4-1 with TRBJ2-1, with D perhaps TRBD2 (5 bases). The TCR was taken from an adult in good health. This sample comprised peripheral blood, obtained on day 0 of AZD1222 vaccination. Here the CDR3 reads CASSQRGSSNEQFF. CDR3 DNA: TGCGCCAGCAGCCAAAGAGGGTCTAGCAATGAGCAGTTCTTC.